Here is one TCR beta chain with its context. The protocol was immunoSEQ multiplex PCR, while the TCRdb copy is restricted to in-frame clones and leaves out a portion. The data contain approximately 350,000 clones, about 90% of them singletons. The data belong to a study of blood T cell repertoires in COVID-19. Recovered participants had two consecutive negative NP/OP PCR tests, healthcare professional clearance, or symptom resolution. The CDR3 extends over 16 amino acids. The germline V gene has CDR1 SGHTS and CDR2 YDEGEE. V lost 3 bases to trimming and J lost 0 bases; unmatched junction nucleotides: 5.

The chain combines TRBV5-8 with TRBJ2-5; 10 bases map to TRBD1. Sequenced sample: PBMCs or T cells enriched from blood (not recorded which). The receptor was derived from a woman in her 30s who had recovered from COVID-19. CDR3 nucleotides: TGTGCCAGCAGCTCCCCGGGACAGGGGAACCAAGAGACCCAGTACTTC. This translates into CASSSPGQGNQETQYF. The full variable domain, its missing parts supplied by reference TRBV5-8 and TRBJ2-5, is EAGVTQSPTHLIKTRGQQATLRCSPISGHTSVYWYQQALGLGLQFLLWYDEGEERNRGNFPPRFSGRQFPNYSSELNVNALELEDSALYLCASSSPGQGNQETQYFGPGTRLLVL.